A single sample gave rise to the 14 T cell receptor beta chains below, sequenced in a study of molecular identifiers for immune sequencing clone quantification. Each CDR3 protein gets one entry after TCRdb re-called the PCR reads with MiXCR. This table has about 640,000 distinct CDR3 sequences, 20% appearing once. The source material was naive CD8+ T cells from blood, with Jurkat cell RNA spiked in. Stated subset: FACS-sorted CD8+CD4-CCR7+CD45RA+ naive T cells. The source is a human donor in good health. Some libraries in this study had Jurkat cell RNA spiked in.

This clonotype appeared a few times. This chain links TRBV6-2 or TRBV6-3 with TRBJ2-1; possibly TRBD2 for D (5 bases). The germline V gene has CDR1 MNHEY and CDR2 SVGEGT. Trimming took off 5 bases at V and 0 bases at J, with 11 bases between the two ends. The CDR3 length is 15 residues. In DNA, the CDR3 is TGTGCCAGCAGTCGGAGCGGTAGCTCCTACAATGAGCAGTTCTTC. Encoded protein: CASSRSGSSYNEQFF.

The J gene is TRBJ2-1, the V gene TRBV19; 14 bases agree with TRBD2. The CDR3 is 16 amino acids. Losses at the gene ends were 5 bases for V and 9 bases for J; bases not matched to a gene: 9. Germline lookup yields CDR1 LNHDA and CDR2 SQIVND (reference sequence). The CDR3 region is CASSPSGLAGDGEQFF. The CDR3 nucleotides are TGTGCCAGTAGTCCTTCGGGACTAGCGGGAGATGGTGAGCAGTTCTTC.

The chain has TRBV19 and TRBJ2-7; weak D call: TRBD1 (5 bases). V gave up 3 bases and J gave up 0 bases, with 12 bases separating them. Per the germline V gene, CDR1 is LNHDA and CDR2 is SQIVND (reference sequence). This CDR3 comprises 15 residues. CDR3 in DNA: TGTGCCAGTAGTATTTGGCAGGGTTACTCCTACGAGCAGTACTTC. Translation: CASSIWQGYSYEQYF. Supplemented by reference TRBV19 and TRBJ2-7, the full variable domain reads DGGITQSPKYLFRKEGQNVTLSCEQNLNHDAMYWYRQDPGQGLRLIYYSQIVNDFQKGDIAEGYSVSREKKESFPLTVTSAQKNPTAFYLCASSIWQGYSYEQYFGPGTRLTVT.

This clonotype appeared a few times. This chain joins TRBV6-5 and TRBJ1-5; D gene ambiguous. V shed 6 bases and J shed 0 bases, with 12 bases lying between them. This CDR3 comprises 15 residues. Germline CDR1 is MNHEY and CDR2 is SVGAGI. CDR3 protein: CASSSDLPSNQPQHF. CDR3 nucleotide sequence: TGTGCCAGCAGCAGCGATTTACCTAGCAATCAGCCCCAGCATTTT.

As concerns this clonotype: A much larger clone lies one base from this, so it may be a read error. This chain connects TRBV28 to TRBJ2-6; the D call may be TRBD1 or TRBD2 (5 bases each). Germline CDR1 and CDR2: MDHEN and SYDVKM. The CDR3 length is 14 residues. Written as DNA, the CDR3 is TGTGCCAGCGGATCAGGGCCCGGGGCCAGCGTCCTGACTTTC. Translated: CASGSGPGASVLTF.

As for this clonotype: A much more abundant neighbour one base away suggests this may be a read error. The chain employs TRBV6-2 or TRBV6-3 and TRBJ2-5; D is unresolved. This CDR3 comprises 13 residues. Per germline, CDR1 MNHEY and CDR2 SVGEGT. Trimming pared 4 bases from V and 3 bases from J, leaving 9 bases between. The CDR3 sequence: CASSCFAEETQYF. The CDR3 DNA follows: TGTGCCAGCAGTTGTTTTGCGGAAGAGACCCAGTACTTC.

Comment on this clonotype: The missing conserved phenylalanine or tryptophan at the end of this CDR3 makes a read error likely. The CDR3 here is CASSPLRGRGFRTNEKLFL. The DNA of the CDR3 is TGTGCCAGCAGCCCATTAAGGGGCAGGGGATTTCGAACTAATGAAAAACTGTTTCTT. This rearrangement joins TRBV12-3 or TRBV12-4 to TRBJ1-4, with a possible D match to TRBD1 (6 bases). V lost 6 bases and J lost 1, with 24 bases in between. The CDR3 has 19 residues.

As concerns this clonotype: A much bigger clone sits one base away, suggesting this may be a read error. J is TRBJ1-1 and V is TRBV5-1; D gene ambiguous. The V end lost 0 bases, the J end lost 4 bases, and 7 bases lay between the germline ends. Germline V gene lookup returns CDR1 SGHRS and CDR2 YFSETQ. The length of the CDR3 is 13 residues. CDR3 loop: CASSLGPVTEAFF. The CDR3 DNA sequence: TGCGCCAGCAGCTTGGGTCCGGTCACTGAAGCTTTCTTT. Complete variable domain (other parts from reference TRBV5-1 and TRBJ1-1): KAGVTQTPRYLIKTRGQQVTLSCSPISGHRSVSWYQQTPGQGLQFLFEYFSETQRNKGNFPGRFSGRQFSNSRSEMNVSTLELGDSALYLCASSLGPVTEAFFGQGTRLTVV.

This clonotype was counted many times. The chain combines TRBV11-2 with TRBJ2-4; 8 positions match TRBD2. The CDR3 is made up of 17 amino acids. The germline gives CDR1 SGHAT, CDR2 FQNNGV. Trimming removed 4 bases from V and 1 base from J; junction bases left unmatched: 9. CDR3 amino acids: CASSSGLAWGAKNIQYF. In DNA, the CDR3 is TGTGCCAGCAGCTCAGGACTAGCATGGGGTGCCAAAAACATTCAGTACTTC.

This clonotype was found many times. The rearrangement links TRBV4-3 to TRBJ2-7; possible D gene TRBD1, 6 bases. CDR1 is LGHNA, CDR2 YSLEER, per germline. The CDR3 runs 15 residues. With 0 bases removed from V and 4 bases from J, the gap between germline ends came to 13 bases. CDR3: CASSQDMGAGYEQYF. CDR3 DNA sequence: TGCGCCAGCAGCCAAGATATGGGGGCTGGTTACGAGCAGTACTTC.

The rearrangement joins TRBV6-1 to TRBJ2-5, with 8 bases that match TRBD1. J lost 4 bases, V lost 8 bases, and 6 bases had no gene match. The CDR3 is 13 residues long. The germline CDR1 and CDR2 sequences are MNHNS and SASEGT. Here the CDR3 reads CASFFTGGETQYF. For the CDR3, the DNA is TGTGCCAGCTTTTTCACAGGGGGAGAGACCCAGTACTTC.

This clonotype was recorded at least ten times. DNA for the CDR3: TGTGCCAGCAGTGCTTTCCCGGGACAGGTTAATGAAAAACTGTTTTTT. It translates to CASSAFPGQVNEKLFF. V is TRBV28 and J is TRBJ1-4, with TRBD1 identical over 8 bases. The CDR3 totals 16 residues. The ends lost 5 bases at V and 4 bases at J; junction bases unmatched: 9. The germline V gene has CDR1 MDHEN and CDR2 SYDVKM. The variable domain in full, completed from reference TRBV28 and TRBJ1-4, reads DVKVTQSSRYLVKRTGEKVFLECVQDMDHENMFWYRQDPGLGLRLIYFSYDVKMKEKGDIPEGYSVSREKKERFSLILESASTNQTSMYLCASSAFPGQVNEKLFFGSGTQLSVL.

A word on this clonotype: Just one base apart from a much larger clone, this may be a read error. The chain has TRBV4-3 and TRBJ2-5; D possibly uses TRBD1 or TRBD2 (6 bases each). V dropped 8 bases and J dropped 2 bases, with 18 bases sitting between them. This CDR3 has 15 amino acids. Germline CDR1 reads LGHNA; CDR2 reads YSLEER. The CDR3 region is CASSPGGGPQETQYF. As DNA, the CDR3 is TGCGCCAGCTCCCCCGGGGGCGGACCACAAGAGACCCAGTACTTC.

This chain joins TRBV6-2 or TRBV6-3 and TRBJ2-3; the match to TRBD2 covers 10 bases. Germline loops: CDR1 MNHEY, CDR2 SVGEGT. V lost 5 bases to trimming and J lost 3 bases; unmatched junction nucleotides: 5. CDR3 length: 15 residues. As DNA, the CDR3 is TGTGCCAGCAGTCATCTAGCGGGGGTGACAGATACGCAGTATTTT. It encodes CASSHLAGVTDTQYF.